This T cell receptor beta chain was found in a study of CD8 T cells in ankylosing spondylitis (dated by TCRdb to about 2017). About the study as a whole: The study set out to find disease-linked TCR variants by profiling T cell receptor beta repertoires in ankylosing spondylitis patients and healthy donors. The whole study cohort included about a hundred healthy donors and around 24 ankylosing spondylitis patients. Peripheral blood samples were taken, and synovial fluid was additionally collected from ankylosing spondylitis patients. The full study reports these points: Significant enrichment of the disease-linked clones was reported in matched synovial fluid samples from ankylosing spondylitis patients. Some of the motif variants had been reported before in the synovial fluid and blood of reactive arthritis patients, a finding that suggests common disease-initiation mechanisms. In peripheral blood, the disease-linked clones were found at relatively low frequencies and had a CD8+ phenotype. Blood from ankylosing spondylitis patients appeared to be characterized by a TCR beta motif made up of about 8 highly homologous amino acid variants.

From the cysteine through the phenylalanine, the CDR3 covers 11 amino acids. Only CDR3 DNA is held: 33 bases, read in frame from base 1. Per the germline V gene, SQVTM is the CDR1 and ANQGSEA is the CDR2. This clonotype was recorded a few times. Its target antigen remains unknown. Base-call qualities are not available, and no considerably larger clone is one nucleotide away. Sequencing took place on an Illumina HiSeq 2500. Quantitative 5'-RACE with molecular barcodes was the method used to prepare the TCR beta libraries. Per the source publication's procedure: A new computational method, built on a probabilistic model of VDJ rearrangement, was used to identify disease-linked TCR variants. The raw public reads went through TCRdb reprocessing: fastp at Q25, MiXCR clone calling, in-frame beta chains kept. Duplicate CDR3 protein sequences are folded into a single record with the most common DNA and genes. The authors' filters were not applied to this entry. This sample gives 220,000 or so distinct CDR3 sequences in total; approximately 20% of them show up just once. The ten largest clonotypes hold 40% to 50% of the sample.

The source is a male donor with ankylosing spondylitis. Sample: blood, either unsorted or a sorted T cell fraction (not recorded which). The chain is encoded by TRBV29-1 joined to TRBJ2-7, and 7 bases in between align with TRBD1. At the DNA level, the sequence is TGCAGTTGTCGGGACAGTTACGAGCAGTACTTC. This translates into CSCRDSYEQYF.